This T cell receptor beta chain was captured in a study of blood T cell repertoires in COVID-19. The table came from immunoSEQ multiplex PCR; TCRdb's copy has only in-frame clones and leaves some out. This sample has under 120,000 clones, with around 84% found just once. This clonotype was sampled from a human donor in a cohort sampled during active COVID-19. Sequencing input: peripheral blood.

CDR3 in DNA: TGTGCCAGTAGTCCCTCCCCGGGGTCTCCCCTCCACTTT. Its protein product is CASSPSPGSPLHF. The chain has TRBV19 and TRBJ1-6; no clear D gene. This CDR3 region has 13 residues. Per the germline V gene, CDR1 is LNHDA and CDR2 is SQIVND (reference sequence). Trimming pared 5 bases from V and 13 bases from J, leaving 15 bases between.